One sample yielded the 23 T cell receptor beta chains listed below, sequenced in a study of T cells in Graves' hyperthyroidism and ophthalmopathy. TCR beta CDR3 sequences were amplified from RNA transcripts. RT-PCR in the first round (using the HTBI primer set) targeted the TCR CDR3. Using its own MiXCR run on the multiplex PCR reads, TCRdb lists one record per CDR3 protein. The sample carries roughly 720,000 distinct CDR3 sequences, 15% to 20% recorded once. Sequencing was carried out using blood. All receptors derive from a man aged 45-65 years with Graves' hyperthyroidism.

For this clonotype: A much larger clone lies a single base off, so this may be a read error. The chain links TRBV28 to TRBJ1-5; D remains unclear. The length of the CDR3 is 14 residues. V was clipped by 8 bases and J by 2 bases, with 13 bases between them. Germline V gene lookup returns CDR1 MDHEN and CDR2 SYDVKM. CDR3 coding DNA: TGTGCCAGCGTGAGGCTCCTGGGCAATCAGCCCCAGCATTTT. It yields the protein CASVRLLGNQPQHF.

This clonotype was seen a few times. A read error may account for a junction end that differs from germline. This CDR3 is CAWSVPESNQPQHF. As DNA, the CDR3 is TGTGCTTGGAGTGTACCAGAAAGCAATCAGCCCCAGCATTTT. The chain carries TRBV30 and TRBJ1-5; D gene ambiguous. There are 14 residues in the CDR3. Germline assignment: CDR1 GTSNPN and CDR2 SVGIG (reference sequence).

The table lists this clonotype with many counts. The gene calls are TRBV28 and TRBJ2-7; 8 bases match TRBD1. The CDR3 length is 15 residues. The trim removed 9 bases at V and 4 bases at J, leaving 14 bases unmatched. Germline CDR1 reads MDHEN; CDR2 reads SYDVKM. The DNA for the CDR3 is TGTGCCAGAGGGATGTGGACAGGGCTACTATACGAGCAGTACTTC. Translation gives CARGMWTGLLYEQYF.

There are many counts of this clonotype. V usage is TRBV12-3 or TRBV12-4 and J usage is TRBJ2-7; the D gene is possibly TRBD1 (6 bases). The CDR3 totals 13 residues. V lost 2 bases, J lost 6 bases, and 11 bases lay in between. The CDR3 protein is CASSLKGDGEQYF. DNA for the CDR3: TGTGCCAGCAGTTTAAAGGGGGACGGCGAGCAGTACTTC.

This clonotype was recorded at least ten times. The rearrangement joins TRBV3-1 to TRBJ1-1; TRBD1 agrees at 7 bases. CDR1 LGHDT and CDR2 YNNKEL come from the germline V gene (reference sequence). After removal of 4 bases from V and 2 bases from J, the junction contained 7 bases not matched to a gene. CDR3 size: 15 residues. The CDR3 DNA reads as TGTGCCAGCAGCCGAGGGACAGCGGGTAACACTGAAGCTTTCTTT. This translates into CASSRGTAGNTEAFF.

The CDR3 nucleotides read TGCGCCAGCAGCTTTACCGGACAGGGTACCGAGCAGTACTTC. This encodes CASSFTGQGTEQYF. The genes are TRBV5-1 and TRBJ2-7; 8 bases are a match to TRBD1. There are 14 residues in the CDR3. Per germline, CDR1 SGHRS and CDR2 YFSETQ. Trimming cost V 2 bases and J 6 bases; bases outside gene matches: 7.

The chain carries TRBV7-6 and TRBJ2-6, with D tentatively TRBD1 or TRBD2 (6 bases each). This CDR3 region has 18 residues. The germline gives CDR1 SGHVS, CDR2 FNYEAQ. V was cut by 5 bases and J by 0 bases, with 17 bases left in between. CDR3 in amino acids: CASSPFGGGISGANVLTF. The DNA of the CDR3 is TGTGCCAGCAGCCCTTTCGGAGGGGGAATCTCTGGGGCCAACGTCCTGACTTTC.

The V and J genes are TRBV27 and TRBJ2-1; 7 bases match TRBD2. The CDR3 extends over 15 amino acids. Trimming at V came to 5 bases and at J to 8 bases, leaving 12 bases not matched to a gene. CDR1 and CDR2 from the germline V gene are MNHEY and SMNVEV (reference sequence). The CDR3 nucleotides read TGTGCCAGCAGTCCGACCGGGGAGGGCCTCCATGAGCAGTTCTTC. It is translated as CASSPTGEGLHEQFF.

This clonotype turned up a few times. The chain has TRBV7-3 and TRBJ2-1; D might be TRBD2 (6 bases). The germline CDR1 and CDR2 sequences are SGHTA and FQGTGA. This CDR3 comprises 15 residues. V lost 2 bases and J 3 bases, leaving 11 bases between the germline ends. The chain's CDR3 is CASSLGGTFYNEQFF. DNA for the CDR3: TGTGCCAGCAGCTTAGGCGGGACTTTCTACAATGAGCAGTTCTTC.

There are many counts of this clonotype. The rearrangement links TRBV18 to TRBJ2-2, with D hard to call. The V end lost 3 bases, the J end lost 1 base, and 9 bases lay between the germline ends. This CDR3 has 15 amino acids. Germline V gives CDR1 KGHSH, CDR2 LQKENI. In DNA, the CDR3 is TGTGCCAGCTCACCCGGACGGATGAACACCGGGGAGCTGTTTTTT. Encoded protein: CASSPGRMNTGELFF.

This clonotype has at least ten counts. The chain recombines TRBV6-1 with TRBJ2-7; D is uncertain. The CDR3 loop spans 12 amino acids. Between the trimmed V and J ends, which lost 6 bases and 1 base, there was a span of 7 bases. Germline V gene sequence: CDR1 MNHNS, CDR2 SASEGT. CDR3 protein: CASRDGSYEQYF. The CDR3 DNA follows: TGTGCCAGCAGAGACGGATCCTACGAGCAGTACTTC.

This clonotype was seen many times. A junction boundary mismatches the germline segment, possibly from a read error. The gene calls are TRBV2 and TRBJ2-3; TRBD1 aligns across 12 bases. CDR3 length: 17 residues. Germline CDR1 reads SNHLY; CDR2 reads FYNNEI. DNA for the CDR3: TGTGCCAGCAGTAAAGCGGCCGGGACAGGGGGCGAAGATACGCAGTATTTT. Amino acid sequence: CASSKAAGTGGEDTQYF.

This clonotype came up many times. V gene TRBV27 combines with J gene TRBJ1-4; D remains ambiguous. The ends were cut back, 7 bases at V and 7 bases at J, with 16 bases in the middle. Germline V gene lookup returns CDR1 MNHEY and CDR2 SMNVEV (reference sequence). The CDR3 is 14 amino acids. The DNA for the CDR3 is TGTGCCAGCACCAACGTTCATAGGAGTGAAAAACTGTTTTTT. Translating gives CASTNVHRSEKLFF.

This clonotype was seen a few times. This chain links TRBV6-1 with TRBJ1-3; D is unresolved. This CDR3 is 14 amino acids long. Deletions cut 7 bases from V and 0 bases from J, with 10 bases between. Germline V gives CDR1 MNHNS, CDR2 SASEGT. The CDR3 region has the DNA TGTGCCAGCATACTCGGGAGCTCTGGAAACACCATATATTTT. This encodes CASILGSSGNTIYF.

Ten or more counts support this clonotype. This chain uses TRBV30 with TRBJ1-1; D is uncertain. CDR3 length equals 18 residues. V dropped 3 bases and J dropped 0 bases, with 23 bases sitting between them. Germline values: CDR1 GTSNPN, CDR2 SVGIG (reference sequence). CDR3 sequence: CAWRYVAVIGELNTEAFF. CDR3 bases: TGTGCCTGGAGATATGTGGCGGTCATAGGCGAACTGAACACTGAAGCTTTCTTT.

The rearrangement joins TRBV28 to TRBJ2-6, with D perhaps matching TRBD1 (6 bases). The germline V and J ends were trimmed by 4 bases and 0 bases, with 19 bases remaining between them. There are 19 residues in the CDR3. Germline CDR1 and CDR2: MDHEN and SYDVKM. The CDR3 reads CASSSIRGTPSSGANVLTF. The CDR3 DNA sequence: TGTGCCAGCAGTTCCATCAGGGGTACCCCTTCCTCTGGGGCCAACGTCCTGACTTTC. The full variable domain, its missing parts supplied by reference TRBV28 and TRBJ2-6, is DVKVTQSSRYLVKRTGEKVFLECVQDMDHENMFWYRQDPGLGLRLIYFSYDVKMKEKGDIPEGYSVSREKKERFSLILESASTNQTSMYLCASSSIRGTPSSGANVLTFGAGSRLTVL.

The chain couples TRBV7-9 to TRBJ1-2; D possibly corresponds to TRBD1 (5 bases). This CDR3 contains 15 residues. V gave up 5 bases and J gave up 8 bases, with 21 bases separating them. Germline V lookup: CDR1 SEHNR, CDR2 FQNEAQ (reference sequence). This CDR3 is CASSPGWVQATGYTF. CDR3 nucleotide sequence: TGTGCCAGCAGCCCAGGGTGGGTGCAGGCGACGGGCTACACCTTC.

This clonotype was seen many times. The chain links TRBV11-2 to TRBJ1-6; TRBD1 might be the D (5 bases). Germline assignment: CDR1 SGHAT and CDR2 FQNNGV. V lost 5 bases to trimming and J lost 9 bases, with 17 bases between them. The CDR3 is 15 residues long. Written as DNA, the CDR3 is TGTGCCAGCAGCAGCTGGGGGGGTCAGCTTTCACCCCTCCACTTT. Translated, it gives CASSSWGGQLSPLHF.

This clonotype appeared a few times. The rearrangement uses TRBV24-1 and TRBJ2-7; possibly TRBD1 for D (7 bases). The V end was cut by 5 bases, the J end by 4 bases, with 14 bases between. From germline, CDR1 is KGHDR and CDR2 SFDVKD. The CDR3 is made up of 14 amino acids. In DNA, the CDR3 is TGTGCCACCAGTGGCGGAGGGGGCCTGTACGAGCAGTACTTC. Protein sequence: CATSGGGGLYEQYF.

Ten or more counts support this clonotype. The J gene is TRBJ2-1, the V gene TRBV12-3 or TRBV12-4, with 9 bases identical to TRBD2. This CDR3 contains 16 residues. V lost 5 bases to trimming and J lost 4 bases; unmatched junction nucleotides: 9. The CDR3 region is CASSPMLAGPYNEQFF. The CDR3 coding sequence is TGTGCCAGCAGTCCTATGCTAGCGGGACCGTACAATGAGCAGTTCTTC.

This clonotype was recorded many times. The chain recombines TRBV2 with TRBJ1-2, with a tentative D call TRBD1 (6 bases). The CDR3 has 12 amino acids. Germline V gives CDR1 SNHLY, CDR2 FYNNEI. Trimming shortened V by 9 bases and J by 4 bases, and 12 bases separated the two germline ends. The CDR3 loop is CASTGSGYGYTF. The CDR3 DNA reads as TGTGCCAGTACAGGGAGTGGCTATGGCTACACCTTC. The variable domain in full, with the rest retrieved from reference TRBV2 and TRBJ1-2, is EPEVTQTPSHQVTQMGQEVILRCVPISNHLYFYWYRQILGQKVEFLVSFYNNEISEKSEIFDDQFSVERPDGSNFTLKIRSTKLEDSAMYFCASTGSGYGYTFGSGTRLTVV.

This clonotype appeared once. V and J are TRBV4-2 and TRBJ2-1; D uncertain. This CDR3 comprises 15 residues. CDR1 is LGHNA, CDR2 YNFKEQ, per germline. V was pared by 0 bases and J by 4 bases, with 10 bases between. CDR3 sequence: CASSQDRPAYNEQFF. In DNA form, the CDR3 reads TGTGCCAGCAGCCAAGACAGACCAGCGTACAATGAGCAGTTCTTC.

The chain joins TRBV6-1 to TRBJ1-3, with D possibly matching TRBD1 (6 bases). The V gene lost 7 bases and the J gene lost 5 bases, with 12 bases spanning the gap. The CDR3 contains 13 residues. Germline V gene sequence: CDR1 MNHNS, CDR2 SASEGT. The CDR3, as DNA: TGTGCCAGCATGCAGGGGTACAGAAACACCATATATTTT. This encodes CASMQGYRNTIYF.